What follows describes a single TCR beta chain. The antigen remains unidentified. These data are taken from a study of cytomegalovirus exposure and HLA in healthy donors. Overall study findings and caveats: HLA alleles showed associations with fewer than 20,000 TCR beta sequences in a later analysis, at a 0.05 false discovery rate. Whilst most TCR sequences proved rare, a subset of public TCRs occurred across many donors.

Trimming took 0 bases from V and 7 from J; bases not matched to a gene: 8. Germline CDR1 SGHRS, CDR2 YFSETQ. CDR3 length: 15 amino acids. With 60 Vbeta and 13 Jbeta primers, the PCR was carried out. This table comes from immunoSEQ multiplex PCR, and its TCRdb copy is limited to in-frame clones, with some not included. Among approximately 120,000 clones listed, more than 70% were seen once. The chain recombines TRBV5-1 with TRBJ1-1, with 8 bases that match TRBD1. The sample consisted of PBMCs. This sequence was found in a woman aged 50 to 60 in good health and CMV-seropositive. CDR3 residues: CASSLGQQGVGEAFF. The CDR3 bases are TGCGCCAGCAGCTTGGGCCAACAGGGGGTGGGTGAAGCTTTCTTT.